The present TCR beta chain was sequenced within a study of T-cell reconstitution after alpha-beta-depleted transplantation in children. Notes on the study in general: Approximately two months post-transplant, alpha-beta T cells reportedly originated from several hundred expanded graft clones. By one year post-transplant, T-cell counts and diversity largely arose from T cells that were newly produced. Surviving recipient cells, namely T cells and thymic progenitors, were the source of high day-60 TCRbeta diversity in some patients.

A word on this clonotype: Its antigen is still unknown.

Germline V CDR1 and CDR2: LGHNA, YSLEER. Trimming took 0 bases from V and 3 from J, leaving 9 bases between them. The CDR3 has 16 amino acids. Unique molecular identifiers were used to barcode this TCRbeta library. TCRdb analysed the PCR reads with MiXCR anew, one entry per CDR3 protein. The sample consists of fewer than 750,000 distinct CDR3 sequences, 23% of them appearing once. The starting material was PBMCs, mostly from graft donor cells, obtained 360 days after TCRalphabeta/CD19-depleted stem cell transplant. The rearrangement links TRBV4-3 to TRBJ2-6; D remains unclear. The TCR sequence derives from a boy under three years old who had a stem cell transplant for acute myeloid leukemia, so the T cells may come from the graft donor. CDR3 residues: CASSQDTSGGANVLTF. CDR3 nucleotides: TGCGCCAGCAGCCAAGATACGAGTGGTGGGGCCAACGTCCTGACTTTC.